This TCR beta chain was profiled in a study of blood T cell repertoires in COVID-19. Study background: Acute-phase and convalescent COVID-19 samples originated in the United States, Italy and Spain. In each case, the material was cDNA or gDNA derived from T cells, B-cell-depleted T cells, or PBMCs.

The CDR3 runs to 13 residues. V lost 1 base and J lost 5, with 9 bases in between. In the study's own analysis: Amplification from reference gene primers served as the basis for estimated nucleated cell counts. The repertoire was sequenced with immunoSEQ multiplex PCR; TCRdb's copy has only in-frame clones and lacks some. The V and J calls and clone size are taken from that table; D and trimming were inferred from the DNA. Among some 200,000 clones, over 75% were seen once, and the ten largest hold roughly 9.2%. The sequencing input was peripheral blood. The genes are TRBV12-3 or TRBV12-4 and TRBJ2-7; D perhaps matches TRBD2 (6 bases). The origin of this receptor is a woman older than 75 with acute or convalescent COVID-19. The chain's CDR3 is CASSLVGTHEQYF. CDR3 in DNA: TGTGCCAGCAGTTTAGTGGGGACTCACGAGCAGTACTTC.